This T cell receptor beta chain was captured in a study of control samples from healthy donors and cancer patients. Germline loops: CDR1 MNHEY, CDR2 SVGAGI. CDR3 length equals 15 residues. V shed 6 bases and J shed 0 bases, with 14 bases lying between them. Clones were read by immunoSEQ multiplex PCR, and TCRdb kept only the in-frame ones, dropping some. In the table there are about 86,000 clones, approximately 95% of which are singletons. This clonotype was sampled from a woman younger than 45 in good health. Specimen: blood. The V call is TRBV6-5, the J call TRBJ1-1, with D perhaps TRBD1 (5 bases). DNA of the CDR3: TGTGCCAGCAGCCGGGACGGTTACATGAACACTGAAGCTTTCTTT. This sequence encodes CASSRDGYMNTEAFF.